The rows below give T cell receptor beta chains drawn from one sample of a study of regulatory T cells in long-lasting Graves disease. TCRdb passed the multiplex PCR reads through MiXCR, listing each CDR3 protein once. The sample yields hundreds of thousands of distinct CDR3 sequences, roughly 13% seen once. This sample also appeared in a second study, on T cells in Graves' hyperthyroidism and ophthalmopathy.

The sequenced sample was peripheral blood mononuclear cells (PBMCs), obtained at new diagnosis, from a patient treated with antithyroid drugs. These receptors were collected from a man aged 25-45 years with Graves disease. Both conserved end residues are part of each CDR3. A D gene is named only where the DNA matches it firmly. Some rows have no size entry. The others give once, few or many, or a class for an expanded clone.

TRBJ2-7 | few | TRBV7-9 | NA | CASTRGGREQYF | TGTGCCAGCACAAGAGGGGGGCGCGAGCAGTACTTC
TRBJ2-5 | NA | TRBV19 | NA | CASSIPGRGRETQYF | TGTGCCAGTAGTATCCCGGGACGAGGGAGGGAGACCCAGTACTTC
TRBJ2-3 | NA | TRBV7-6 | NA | CASSRSSGTFRDTQYF | TGTGCCAGCAGCCGGAGTTCCGGGACCTTCAGGGATACGCAGTATTTT
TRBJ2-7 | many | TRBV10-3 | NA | CAISDRSYEQYF | TGTGCCATCAGTGATCGTAGCTACGAGCAGTACTTC
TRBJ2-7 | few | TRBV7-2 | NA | CASSLVTSDAYEQYF | TGTGCCAGCAGCTTAGTCACGTCGGATGCCTACGAGCAGTACTTC
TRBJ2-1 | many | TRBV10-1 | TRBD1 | CASSTGDPSYNEQFF | TGCGCCAGCAGCACAGGGGACCCCTCCTACAATGAGCAGTTCTTC
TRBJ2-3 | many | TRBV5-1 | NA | CASSDRPSAGTDTQYF | TGCGCCAGCAGCGACAGACCTAGCGCCGGCACAGATACGCAGTATTTT
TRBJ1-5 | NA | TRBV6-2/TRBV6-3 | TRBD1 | CASRPDRDYSNQPQHF | TGTGCCAGCAGACCGGACAGGGATTATAGCAATCAGCCCCAGCATTTT
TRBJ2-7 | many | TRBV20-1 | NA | CSAKAESVSEQYF | TGCAGTGCCAAGGCGGAGTCAGTCAGCGAGCAGTACTTC
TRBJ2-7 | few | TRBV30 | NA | CATESRGYHEQYF | TGTGCCACTGAGAGCAGGGGCTATCACGAGCAGTACTTC
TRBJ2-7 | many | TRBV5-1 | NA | CASSLYSLSSYEQYF | TGCGCCAGCAGCTTGTACAGTCTATCCTCCTACGAGCAGTACTTC
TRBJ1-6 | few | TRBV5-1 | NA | CASRSGGGNLSPLHF | TGCGCCAGCAGATCGGGGGGGGGCAATTTATCACCCCTCCACTTT
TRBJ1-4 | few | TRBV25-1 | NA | CASSHDRLSEKLFF | TGTGCCAGCAGTCACGACAGGCTGAGTGAAAAACTGTTTTTT
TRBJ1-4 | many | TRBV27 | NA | CATRQNEKLFF | TGTGCCACCCGACAGAATGAAAAACTGTTTTTT
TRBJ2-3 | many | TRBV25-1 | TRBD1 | CASSVTTGGQDTQYF | TGTGCCAGCAGTGTCACGACAGGGGGGCAAGATACGCAGTATTTT
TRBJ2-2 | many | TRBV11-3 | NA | CASSSQDSAGELFF | TGTGCCAGCAGCTCCCAGGACTCCGCCGGGGAGCTGTTTTTT
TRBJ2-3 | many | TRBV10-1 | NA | CASSESDNTDTQYF | TGCGCCAGCAGTGAGTCCGACAACACAGATACGCAGTATTTT
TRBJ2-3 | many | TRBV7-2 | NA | CASSLARLRPNTDTQYF | TGTGCCAGCAGCTTAGCGCGATTGCGGCCTAACACAGATACGCAGTATTTT
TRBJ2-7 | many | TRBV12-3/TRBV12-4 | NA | CASSPLEPLYEQYF | TGTGCCAGCAGTCCACTCGAGCCTCTCTACGAGCAGTACTTC
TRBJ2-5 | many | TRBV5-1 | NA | CASSREQSQETQYF | TGCGCCAGCAGCCGTGAGCAGAGCCAAGAGACCCAGTACTTC
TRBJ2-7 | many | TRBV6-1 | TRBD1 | CASRTGLTSYEQYF | TGTGCCAGCAGGACAGGGTTAACCTCCTACGAGCAGTACTTC
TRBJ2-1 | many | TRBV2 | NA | CASSDGTREQFF | TGTGCCAGCAGTGACGGAACCAGGGAGCAGTTCTTC